These T cell receptor beta chains were read from a single sample in a study of PD-1 blockade in classical Hodgkin lymphoma. Sequencing used immunoSEQ multiplex PCR; TCRdb keeps in-frame clones, though not all of them. The data hold about 50,000 clones, with 73% observed a single time. This material consisted of peripheral blood mononuclear cells (PBMCs), taken before the second cycle of nivolumab. The receptor source for this set is a human donor with classical Hodgkin lymphoma. The CDR3 runs from the conserved cysteine through the conserved F or W. The order of the fields is J gene, D gene, clone size, CDR3 length, V gene, CDR3 DNA, CDR3 protein. The D gene is left open where the match is weak. Not every row has a clone size; where given, it reads once, few, many or a size class.

>TRBJ1-6|-|once|13|TRBV6-5
TGTGCCAGCAGCCCCACGGGAATCTCACCCCTCCACTTT
CASSPTGISPLHF
>TRBJ2-7|TRBD2|many|16|TRBV10-3
TGTGCCATCAAACCGGTGACTAGCGGGAGATCCAACGAGCAGTACTTC
CAIKPVTSGRSNEQYF
>TRBJ2-2|-|-|14|TRBV28
TGTGCCAGCACCTCGGGACTCTTGGCCGGGGAGCTGTTTTTT
CASTSGLLAGELFF
>TRBJ1-1|TRBD1|-|15|TRBV9
TGTGCCAGCAGCGCGGGACAGGGAGGGCGCACTGAAGCTTTCTTT
CASSAGQGGRTEAFF
>TRBJ2-7|-|-|16|TRBV7-2
TGTGCCAGCAGCTTAGTAGGGGGGATGTCAGCCTACGAGCAGTACTTC
CASSLVGGMSAYEQYF
>TRBJ2-2|TRBD1|-|15|TRBV7-2
TGTGCCAGCAGCGCCGGGACAGGGAACACCGGGGAGCTGTTTTTT
CASSAGTGNTGELFF
>TRBJ2-3|TRBD2|few|15|TRBV30
TGTGCCTGGAGTCGACTAGCGGGACACACAGATACGCAGTATTTT
CAWSRLAGHTDTQYF
>TRBJ2-2|-|-|14|TRBV30
TGTGCCTGGAGTGGGGAGACGGGCACCGGGGAGCTGTTTTTT
CAWSGETGTGELFF
>TRBJ2-7|-|-|16|TRBV7-8
TGTGCCAGCAGCTTAGCGGGGATCCGGGGAATCTACGAGCAGTACTTC
CASSLAGIRGIYEQYF
>TRBJ2-7|TRBD1|-|15|TRBV28
TGTGCCAGCAGTTCCGCGGGGACAGGGCCCTACGAGCAGTACTTC
CASSSAGTGPYEQYF
>TRBJ2-1|TRBD2|-|15|TRBV11-2
TGTGCCAGCAGCCCGACTAGCGGGGGTGACAATGAGCAGTTCTTC
CASSPTSGGDNEQFF
>TRBJ2-5|TRBD1|-|13|TRBV7-2
TGTGCCAGCAGCCCACAGGGGCGAGAGACCCAGTACTTC
CASSPQGRETQYF
>TRBJ1-6|TRBD1|-|16|TRBV27
TGTGCCAGCACCTTGCGACAGGGGTCCTATAATTCACCCCTCCACTTT
CASTLRQGSYNSPLHF
>TRBJ2-3|TRBD1|-|14|TRBV7-2
TGTGCCAGCAGCCCCGGTTACAGGGGCGATACGCAGTATTTT
CASSPGYRGDTQYF
>TRBJ1-2|-|once|15|TRBV11-2
TGTGCCAGCAGCTTATCAACAGGAGCTAACTATGGCTACACCTTC
CASSLSTGANYGYTF
>TRBJ2-1|-|few|13|TRBV6-6
TGTGCCAGCAATTCGTGGGCCGACAATGAGCAGTTCTTC
CASNSWADNEQFF
>TRBJ1-4|TRBD1|-|15|TRBV18
TGTGCCAGCTCGAGAGGGGGACAGGGGACCGAAAAACTGTTTTTT
CASSRGGQGTEKLFF
>TRBJ2-3|-|-|15|TRBV9
TGTGCCAGCAGCGTAAGGGGAGTCGGCACAGATACGCAGTATTTT
CASSVRGVGTDTQYF
>TRBJ2-1|-|-|14|TRBV30
TGTGCCTGGAGTTTGGGAGTCCCTTCCAATGAGCAGTTCTTC
CAWSLGVPSNEQFF
>TRBJ1-2|TRBD1|-|13|TRBV29-1
TGCAGCGTTGAGGAACAGGGGATACGGGGCTACACCTTC
CSVEEQGIRGYTF
>TRBJ2-5|-|-|15|TRBV18
TGTGCCAGCTCACCACCGATGGGTTCCAGCGAGACCCAGTACTTC
CASSPPMGSSETQYF
>TRBJ2-1|TRBD2|few|19|TRBV10-1
TGCGCCAGCAGTGAGTCAAATATCAGGACTAGCGGGACCTACAATGAGCAGTTCTTC
CASSESNIRTSGTYNEQFF
>TRBJ2-7|-|-|12|TRBV19
TGTGCCAGTAGTATAGAGTACGGCGAGCAGTACTTC
CASSIEYGEQYF
>TRBJ2-3|TRBD1|-|18|TRBV19
TGTGCCAGTAGTAAGGCGGTGAGACTCGGAAACAGGGGTTATACGCAGTATTTT
CASSKAVRLGNRGYTQYF
>TRBJ2-7|TRBD2|-|16|TRBV7-3
TGTGCCAGCAGCTTAGAGGGCGGGAGACGGCCCTACGAGCAGTACTTC
CASSLEGGRRPYEQYF
>TRBJ2-7|-|-|14|TRBV6-6
TGTGCCAGCAGTTACGGAATAGGCACCTACGAGCAGTACTTC
CASSYGIGTYEQYF
>TRBJ1-5|-|-|16|TRBV19
TGTGCCAGTAGCCGGACCGTGACCCTTAGCAATCAGCCCCAGCATTTT
CASSRTVTLSNQPQHF
>TRBJ2-7|-|-|14|TRBV5-1
TGCGCCAGCAGCCCGCGTAGGGGGGTAGACGAGCAGTACTTC
CASSPRRGVDEQYF
>TRBJ2-7|TRBD2|-|15|TRBV4-1
TGCGCCAGCAGCCCCCGGGCTAGCGGGACATACGAGCAGTACTTC
CASSPRASGTYEQYF
>TRBJ2-1|-|many|13|TRBV7-8
TGTGCCAGCAGCTTGAAGGAGGGCGGGGAGCAGTTCTTC
CASSLKEGGEQFF
>TRBJ2-1|TRBD1|-|13|TRBV9
TGTGCCAGCCAGGACAGGGTGGACAATGAGCAGTTCTTC
CASQDRVDNEQFF
>TRBJ2-5|-|-|14|TRBV30
TGTGCCTGGAGTGTACTGGTCCTTCAAGAGACCCAGTACTTC
CAWSVLVLQETQYF
>TRBJ1-2|TRBD1|-|16|TRBV11-2
TGTGCCAGCAGCTTAGCCTCTACAGGGGTTCGGCTCGGCTACACCTTC
CASSLASTGVRLGYTF
>TRBJ2-3|-|-|16|TRBV5-5
TGTGCCAGCAGCTTAGTAGTGGGGGGAGCCGGAGATACGCAGTATTTT
CASSLVVGGAGDTQYF
>TRBJ2-5|TRBD2|-|15|TRBV7-9
TGTGCCAGCAGCCGCGGGACTAGCGGGAGGGAGACCCAGTACTTC
CASSRGTSGRETQYF
>TRBJ1-1|TRBD1|-|16|TRBV30
TGTGCCTGGAGTGTATGGGGGACAGGGGAAAACACTGAAGCTTTCTTT
CAWSVWGTGENTEAFF
>TRBJ1-5|TRBD1|-|15|TRBV7-8
TGTGCCAGCAGCTCCCGGACAGGGCGCAATCAGCCCCAGCATTTT
CASSSRTGRNQPQHF